This T cell receptor beta chain was sequenced for a study of cytomegalovirus exposure and HLA in healthy donors. Findings and limits, study-wide: Follow-up analysis later connected one missense variant in DCLRE1C with trimming of TCR beta V- and J-genes. Several of the most significant clusters were apparently associated with common viral pathogens in a later analysis.

The PCR ran on 60 Vbeta and 13 Jbeta primers. Original processing notes: In a later analysis, roughly 11 million of 75 million to 85 million unique beta chains occurred in at least two donors. Here immunoSEQ multiplex PCR was the method, and the copy in TCRdb shows in-frame clones only, minus some. D and trimming were read from the DNA, whereas the V and J calls and clone size are those reported in that table. The data contain approximately 80,000 clones, roughly 63% of them seen just once; the ten biggest clones take up about 15%. In regard to this clone: Its antigen is unidentified.

The CDR3 spans 16 residues. The ends were cut back, 8 bases at V and 0 bases at J, with 19 bases in the middle. Germline-derived CDR1 and CDR2 are LNHDA and SQIVND (reference sequence). This receptor was identified in a woman in her 40s in good health and CMV-seropositive. The material sequenced was PBMCs. The chain recombines TRBV19 with TRBJ1-1; possible D gene TRBD1, 5 bases. CDR3 nucleotide sequence: TGTGCCAGTGGGGCGAAGTGGGACTTGGTGAACACTGAAGCTTTCTTT. The encoded protein is CASGAKWDLVNTEAFF.